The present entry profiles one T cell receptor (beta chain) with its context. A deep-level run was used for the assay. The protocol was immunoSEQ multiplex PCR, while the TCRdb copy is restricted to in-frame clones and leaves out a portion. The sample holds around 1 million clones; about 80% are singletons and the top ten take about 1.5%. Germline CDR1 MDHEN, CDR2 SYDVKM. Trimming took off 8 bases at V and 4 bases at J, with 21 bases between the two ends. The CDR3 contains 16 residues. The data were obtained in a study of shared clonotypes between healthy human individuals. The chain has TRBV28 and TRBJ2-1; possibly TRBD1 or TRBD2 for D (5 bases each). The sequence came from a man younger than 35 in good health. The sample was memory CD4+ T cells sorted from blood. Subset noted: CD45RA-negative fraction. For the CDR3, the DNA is TGTGCCAGCTTACGAACCGGGACCGCAGGTTACAATGAGCAGTTCTTC. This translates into CASLRTGTAGYNEQFF.